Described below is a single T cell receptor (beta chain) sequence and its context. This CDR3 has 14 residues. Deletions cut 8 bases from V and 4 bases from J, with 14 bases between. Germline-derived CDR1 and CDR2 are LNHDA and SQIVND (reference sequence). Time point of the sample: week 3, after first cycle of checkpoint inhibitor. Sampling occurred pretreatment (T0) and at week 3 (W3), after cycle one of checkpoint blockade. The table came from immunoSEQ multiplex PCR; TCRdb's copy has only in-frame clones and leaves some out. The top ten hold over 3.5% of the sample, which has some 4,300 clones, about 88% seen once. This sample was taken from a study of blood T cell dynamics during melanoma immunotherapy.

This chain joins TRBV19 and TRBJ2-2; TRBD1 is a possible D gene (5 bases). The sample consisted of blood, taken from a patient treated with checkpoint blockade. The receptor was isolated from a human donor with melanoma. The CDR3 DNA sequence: TGTGCCAGTCTTCAGGGTTGGGGCACCGGGGAGCTGTTTTTT. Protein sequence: CASLQGWGTGELFF.